The 31 T cell receptor beta chains given below trace back to one sample, sequenced in a study of CD8 T cells in Susac syndrome. An input of about 0.45 to 1 ug of RNA was subjected to reverse transcription using random hexamers. TCRdb reprocessed the immunoSEQ multiplex PCR reads via MiXCR and lists one record per CDR3 protein. The sample lists 150,000 to 200,000 distinct CDR3 sequences; less than 95% were seen once. The sequencing sample was made of CD4+ T cells from PBMCs. The receptors shown here come from a human donor with multiple sclerosis.

The CDR3 nucleotides read TGCGCCAGCAGCTTGAAGGGACAGGATTATGGCTACACCTTC. It codes for CASSLKGQDYGYTF. The rearrangement uses TRBV5-1 and TRBJ1-2; 8 bases line up with TRBD1. The CDR3 runs to 14 residues. Losses at the gene ends were 1 base for V and 5 bases for J; bases not matched to a gene: 4. Germline V gene lookup returns CDR1 SGHRS and CDR2 YFSETQ.

J is TRBJ1-4 and V is TRBV30, with D perhaps matching TRBD1 (5 bases). The CDR3 runs 12 residues. The V end lost 2 bases, the J end lost 14 bases, and 15 bases lay between the germline ends. The V gene's germline CDR1 is GTSNPN and CDR2 SVGIG (reference sequence). DNA for the CDR3: TGTGCCTGGAGTTACTCCCCGGGACTTCTGTTTTTT. It translates to CAWSYSPGLLFF.

This chain uses TRBV29-1 with TRBJ2-7; D is tentatively TRBD1 or TRBD2 (5 bases each). This CDR3 has 14 amino acids. Trimming removed 3 bases at V and 2 bases at J, with 14 bases between. Looked up from germline, CDR1 is SQVTM and CDR2 is ANQGSEA. The CDR3 DNA sequence: TGCAGCGTTGAGGGGGTCCGGGGTACCTACGAGCAGTACTTC. This sequence encodes CSVEGVRGTYEQYF.

This chain links TRBV27 with TRBJ2-6, with TRBD2 as a possible D gene (6 bases). The CDR3 loop spans 16 amino acids. CDR1 is MNHEY and CDR2 is SMNVEV in the germline V gene (reference sequence). Deletions cut 5 bases from V and 0 bases from J, with 11 bases between. The CDR3 sequence is CASSPGLDSGANVLTF. CDR3 sequence (DNA): TGTGCCAGCAGTCCGGGACTGGACTCTGGGGCCAACGTCCTGACTTTC. Full variable domain (rest looked up from reference TRBV27 and TRBJ2-6): EAQVTQNPRYLITVTGKKLTVTCSQNMNHEYMSWYRQDPGLGLRQIYYSMNVEVTDKGDVPEGYKVSRKEKRNFPLILESPSPNQTSLYFCASSPGLDSGANVLTFGAGSRLTVL.

V and J are TRBV7-6 and TRBJ2-7; D is undetermined. The CDR3 extends over 12 amino acids. Between the trimmed V and J ends, which lost 4 bases and 7 bases, there was a span of 11 bases. Germline CDR1 and CDR2: SGHVS and FNYEAQ. The CDR3 protein is CASSSRRSEQYF. Written as DNA, the CDR3 is TGTGCCAGCAGCTCCCGGCGAAGTGAGCAGTACTTC.

V gene TRBV3-1 combines with J gene TRBJ1-1, with 7 nucleotides matching TRBD1. The junction had 7 bases not matched to a gene; V was cut back by 4 bases and J by 2 bases. CDR3 length equals 15 residues. Germline values: CDR1 LGHDT, CDR2 YNNKEL (reference sequence). The CDR3 nucleotides read TGTGCCAGCAGCCCACGGGGACAGTCCAACACTGAAGCTTTCTTT. It specifies CASSPRGQSNTEAFF.

The rearrangement links TRBV14 to TRBJ2-7; 7 nucleotides align to TRBD1. Germline trimming cut 2 bases from V and 2 bases from J; bases unmatched to any gene: 9. In germline, CDR1 is SGHDN, CDR2 FVKESK. This CDR3 has 16 amino acids. CDR3 amino acids: CASSQKIWDSAYEQYF. The CDR3 DNA is TGTGCCAGCAGCCAAAAAATATGGGACAGCGCCTACGAGCAGTACTTC.

J is TRBJ2-7 and V is TRBV30, with unresolved D. V lost 0 bases and J 3 bases, leaving 6 bases between the germline ends. The CDR3 runs to 12 residues. CDR1 GTSNPN and CDR2 SVGIG come from the germline V gene (reference sequence). The CDR3 region has the DNA TGTGCCTGGAGTGTACACAGCTACGAGCAGTACTTC. Its protein product is CAWSVHSYEQYF. The full variable domain, in which reference TRBV30 and TRBJ2-7 provide the parts outside the CDR3, is SQTIHQWPATLVQPVGSPLSLECTVEGTSNPNLYWYRQAAGRGLQLLFYSVGIGQISSEVPQNLSASRPQDRQFILSSKKLLLSDSGFYLCAWSVHSYEQYFGPGTRLTVT.

V gene TRBV19 combines with J gene TRBJ1-5, with a tentative D call TRBD1 (6 bases). The CDR3 spans 15 residues. Germline CDR1 reads LNHDA; CDR2 reads SQIVND (reference sequence). V lost 8 bases and J lost 7, with 21 bases in between. The CDR3 DNA sequence: TGTGCCAGTCGGATACAGGGAAGGGAGGGCCAGCCCCAGCATTTT. Encoded protein: CASRIQGREGQPQHF.

This sequence joins TRBV19 and TRBJ1-5; possibly TRBD1 for D (6 bases). V lost 7 bases and J 0 bases, leaving 19 bases between the germline ends. This CDR3 comprises 17 residues. Germline V gene data show CDR1 as LNHDA and CDR2 as SQIVND (reference sequence). CDR3 DNA: TGTGCCAGTACTCAGCCCCAGGGGCGAAGTAGCAATCAGCCCCAGCATTTT. Protein: CASTQPQGRSSNQPQHF.

The rearrangement joins TRBV5-8 to TRBJ1-5, with no clear D. This CDR3 has 13 amino acids. Germline V gene data show CDR1 as SGHTS and CDR2 as YDEGEE. Trimming stripped 2 bases from V and 5 bases from J, with 8 bases between. The CDR3 loop is CASSFNRDQPQHF. In DNA form, the CDR3 reads TGTGCCAGCAGCTTTAACCGGGATCAGCCCCAGCATTTT. Together with reference TRBV5-8 and TRBJ1-5, the CDR3 gives the full variable domain: EAGVTQSPTHLIKTRGQQATLRCSPISGHTSVYWYQQALGLGLQFLLWYDEGEERNRGNFPPRFSGRQFPNYSSELNVNALELEDSALYLCASSFNRDQPQHFGDGTRLSIL.

The genes are TRBV30 and TRBJ1-2; D is unclear. CDR1 GTSNPN and CDR2 SVGIG come from the germline V gene (reference sequence). The CDR3 sequence is 13 residues long. V shed 6 bases and J shed 4 bases, with 15 bases lying between them. For the CDR3, the DNA is TGTGCCTGCCCCCTCCGGGGAGGCTATGGCTACACCTTC. Residues: CACPLRGGYGYTF.

The genes are TRBV5-1 and TRBJ2-3; D is uncertain. The germline V and J ends were trimmed by 6 bases and 3 bases, with 8 bases remaining between them. CDR1 and CDR2 from the germline V gene are SGHRS and YFSETQ. The CDR3 extends over 12 amino acids. The CDR3 sequence is CASKVETDTQYF. Here the CDR3 DNA reads TGCGCCAGCAAGGTCGAAACAGATACGCAGTATTTT.

This clonotype has a single count. The chain couples TRBV14 to TRBJ2-1; TRBD2 matches at 14 bases. Germline values: CDR1 SGHDN, CDR2 FVKESK. Trimming removed 4 bases from V and 8 bases from J; junction bases left unmatched: 4. This CDR3 is built from 15 residues. DNA for the CDR3: TGTGCCAGCAGCCCCGGACTAGCGGGAGGCTATGAGCAGTTCTTC. It is translated as CASSPGLAGGYEQFF.

V usage is TRBV19 and J usage is TRBJ2-5, with TRBD1 matching 10 bases. V shed 6 bases and J 0 bases; nucleotides not matched to a gene: 4. The germline CDR1 and CDR2 sequences are LNHDA and SQIVND (reference sequence). CDR3 length: 15 amino acids. The CDR3, as DNA: TGTGCCAGTAGACCGGGACAGGGGTACCAAGAGACCCAGTACTTC. Encoded protein: CASRPGQGYQETQYF.

The chain combines TRBV12-3 or TRBV12-4 with TRBJ2-4; possible D gene TRBD1, 5 bases. The V end was cut by 7 bases, the J end by 8 bases, with 12 bases between. This CDR3 region has 12 residues. As DNA, the CDR3 is TGTGCCAGCACGAGCAGGGTGCACATTCAGTACTTC. It is translated as CASTSRVHIQYF.

The chain uses TRBV28 and TRBJ1-2; D unclear. V was pared by 3 bases and J by 4 bases, with 12 bases between. CDR1 is MDHEN, CDR2 SYDVKM, per germline. CDR3 size: 14 residues. As DNA, the CDR3 is TGTGCCAGCAGTTTGGTGGAGGGAAGCTATGGCTACACCTTC. Encoded protein: CASSLVEGSYGYTF.

This chain links TRBV7-9 with TRBJ2-1, with 7 bases lining up with TRBD1. Germline V gives CDR1 SEHNR, CDR2 FQNEAQ (reference sequence). Losses at the gene ends were 1 base for V and 4 bases for J; bases not matched to a gene: 7. This CDR3 has 16 residues. CDR3: CASSLGLDRRYNEQFF. As DNA, the CDR3 is TGTGCCAGCAGCTTAGGTCTGGACAGGAGATACAATGAGCAGTTCTTC.

V is TRBV28 and J is TRBJ2-4; 7 positions agree with TRBD1. V shed 5 bases, J shed 9 bases, and the junction held 4 bases outside the gene matches. The CDR3 extends over 12 amino acids. The germline CDR1 and CDR2 sequences are MDHEN and SYDVKM. The CDR3 bases are TGTGCCAGCAGTATACAGGGGAGCATTCAGTACTTC. Translating gives CASSIQGSIQYF.

The gene calls are TRBV27 and TRBJ2-7; no clear D. This CDR3 has 14 residues. CDR1 MNHEY and CDR2 SMNVEV come from the germline V gene (reference sequence). V was clipped by 2 bases and J by 2 bases, with 10 bases between them. The CDR3 is CASSLTAATYEQYF. The CDR3 DNA reads TGTGCCAGCAGTTTAACCGCAGCCACCTACGAGCAGTACTTC.

CDR3 protein: CASSLRTSAGETQYF. CDR3 nucleotides: TGTGCCAGCAGCCTGAGGACTAGCGCGGGGGAGACCCAGTACTTC. The rearrangement links TRBV3-1 to TRBJ2-5, with 9 nucleotides matching TRBD2. CDR1 LGHDT and CDR2 YNNKEL come from the germline V gene (reference sequence). The CDR3 has 15 amino acids. With V trimmed by 4 bases and J by 5 bases, 8 bases remained unmatched.

V and J are TRBV6-6 and TRBJ2-4; 8 bases map to TRBD1. The CDR3 loop spans 14 amino acids. The V and J ends lost 4 bases and 6 bases, in that order; junction bases with no gene match: 5. Germline V gives CDR1 MNHNY, CDR2 SVGAGI (reference sequence). CDR3: CASSSSGTGNIQYF. CDR3 bases: TGTGCCAGCAGTTCCTCCGGGACAGGAAACATTCAGTACTTC.

The chain carries TRBV28 and TRBJ2-2; 8 nucleotides match TRBD1. J lost 4 bases, V lost 6 bases, and 4 bases had no gene match. This CDR3 has 14 amino acids. Germline V gene sequence: CDR1 MDHEN, CDR2 SYDVKM. Written as DNA, the CDR3 is TGTGCCAGCAGGACAGGGGAGGCCACCGGGGAGCTGTTTTTT. Its translation: CASRTGEATGELFF.

The rearrangement uses TRBV18 and TRBJ2-7, with a possible D match to TRBD1 (7 bases). This CDR3 is 13 amino acids long. The V end was cut by 6 bases, the J end by 3 bases, with 12 bases between. The germline gives CDR1 KGHSH, CDR2 LQKENI. In DNA, the CDR3 is TGTGCCAGCTCGGAGGGGACAGACTACGAGCAGTACTTC. Translated: CASSEGTDYEQYF.

The chain is built from TRBV7-8 and TRBJ2-7; D call uncertain. Trimming removed 5 bases at V and 2 bases at J, with 13 bases between. This CDR3 spans 14 amino acids. The germline gives CDR1 SGHVS, CDR2 FQNEAQ. The CDR3 coding sequence is TGTGCCAGCAGCCCCGGACCGACGGCCTACGAGCAGTACTTC. Protein: CASSPGPTAYEQYF.

The chain combines TRBV19 with TRBJ2-1; D unresolved. Looked up from germline, CDR1 is LNHDA and CDR2 is SQIVND (reference sequence). The CDR3 contains 15 residues. V dropped 3 bases and J dropped 9 bases, with 18 bases sitting between them. In DNA form, the CDR3 reads TGTGCCAGTAGTATTGCGACACCCGGGCCGGGTGAGCAGTTCTTC. It yields the protein CASSIATPGPGEQFF.

The chain is built from TRBV12-3 or TRBV12-4 and TRBJ1-1; possibly TRBD1 for D (5 bases). CDR3 length equals 14 residues. The V end was cut by 5 bases, the J end by 5 bases, with 15 bases between. In DNA, the CDR3 is TGTGCCAGCAGTCGACAAGGACAAGGGACTGAAGCTTTCTTT. Translating gives CASSRQGQGTEAFF.

The rearrangement uses TRBV28 and TRBJ2-7; TRBD1 or TRBD2 may be the D gene (5 bases each). The length of the CDR3 is 14 residues. Germline CDR1 and CDR2: MDHEN and SYDVKM. V was pared by 5 bases and J by 6 bases, with 17 bases between. CDR3: CASSTGPRPSEQYF. In nucleotides, the CDR3 is TGTGCCAGCAGTACGGGGCCTAGGCCCTCCGAGCAGTACTTC.

J is TRBJ1-1 and V is TRBV2, with 8 bases fitting TRBD1. This CDR3 has 12 residues. From germline, CDR1 is SNHLY and CDR2 FYNNEI. V lost 11 bases and J lost 5; bases outside the gene matches: 7. The CDR3 nucleotides read TGTGCCGGTGGACAGGGCAGGACTGAAGCTTTCTTT. It yields the protein CAGGQGRTEAFF.

CDR3 sequence (DNA): TGCGCCAGCAGCCAAGAGCCGGGGAGGGAGGCTGGCTACACCTTC. Protein: CASSQEPGREAGYTF. This chain uses TRBV4-1 with TRBJ1-2; D not resolved. V was cut by 0 bases and J by 7 bases, with 15 bases left in between. CDR1 and CDR2 from the germline V gene are MGHRA and YSYEKL. The CDR3 length is 15 residues.

J is TRBJ2-1 and V is TRBV2; 7 bases fit TRBD2. The CDR3 spans 13 residues. Germline V gene sequence: CDR1 SNHLY, CDR2 FYNNEI. CDR3 region: CAFMSGILSEQFF. For the CDR3, the DNA is TGTGCTTTTATGAGCGGGATCCTTAGTGAGCAGTTCTTC.